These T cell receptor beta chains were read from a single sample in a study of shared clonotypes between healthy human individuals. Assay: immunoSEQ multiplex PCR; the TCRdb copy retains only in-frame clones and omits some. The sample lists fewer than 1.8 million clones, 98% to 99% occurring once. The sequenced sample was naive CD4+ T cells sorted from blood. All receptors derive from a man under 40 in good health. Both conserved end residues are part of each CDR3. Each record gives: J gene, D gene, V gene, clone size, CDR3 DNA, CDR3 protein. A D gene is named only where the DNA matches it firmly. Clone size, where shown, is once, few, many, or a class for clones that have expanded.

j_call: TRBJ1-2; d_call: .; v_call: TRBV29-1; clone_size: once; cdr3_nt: TGCAGCGTTGCCGTTAGCGGAGATGGAGGCTACACCTTC; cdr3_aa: CSVAVSGDGGYTF
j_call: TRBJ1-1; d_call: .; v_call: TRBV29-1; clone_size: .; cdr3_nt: TGCAGCGTTGTCACCGTTAACACTGAAGCTTTCTTT; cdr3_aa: CSVVTVNTEAFF
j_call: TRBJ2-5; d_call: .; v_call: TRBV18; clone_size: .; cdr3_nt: TGTGCCACAGTCGGAGGAGGGGAGTGGACCCAGTACTTC; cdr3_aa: CATVGGGEWTQYF
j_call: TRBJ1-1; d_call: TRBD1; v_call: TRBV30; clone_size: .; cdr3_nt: TGTGCCAGTGACAGGGTCTCCACTGAAGCTTTCTTT; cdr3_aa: CASDRVSTEAFF
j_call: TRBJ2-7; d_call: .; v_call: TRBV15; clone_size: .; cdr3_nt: TGTGCCACCAGTGGACCGACCACCTTCTACGAGCAGTACTTC; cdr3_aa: CATSGPTTFYEQYF
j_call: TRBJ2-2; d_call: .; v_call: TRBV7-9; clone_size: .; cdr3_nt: TGTGCCAGCAGCTTAGGCAAAACGGGGTCCGGGGAGCTGTTTTTT; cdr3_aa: CASSLGKTGSGELFF
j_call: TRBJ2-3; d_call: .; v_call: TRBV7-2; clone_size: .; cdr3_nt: TGTGCCAGCAGCCCCCCATTGTCGGATACGCAGTATTTT; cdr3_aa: CASSPPLSDTQYF
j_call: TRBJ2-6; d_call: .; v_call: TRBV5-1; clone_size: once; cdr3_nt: TGCGCCAGCAGCTTGGTGCTGGCTGGGGCCAACGTCCTGACTTTC; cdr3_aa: CASSLVLAGANVLTF
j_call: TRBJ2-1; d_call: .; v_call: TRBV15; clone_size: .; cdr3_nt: TGTGCCACCAGCGTTCCTTACAATGAGCAGTTCTTC; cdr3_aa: CATSVPYNEQFF
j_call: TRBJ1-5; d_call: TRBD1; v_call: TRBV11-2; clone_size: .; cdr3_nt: TGTGCCAGCAGCCGCGGACAGGGGGCGAATCAGCCCCAGCATTTT; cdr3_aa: CASSRGQGANQPQHF
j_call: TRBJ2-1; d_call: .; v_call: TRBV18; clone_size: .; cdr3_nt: TGTGCCAGCTCACCGTCGTTGAGCTCCTACAATGAGCAGTTCTTC; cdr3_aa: CASSPSLSSYNEQFF
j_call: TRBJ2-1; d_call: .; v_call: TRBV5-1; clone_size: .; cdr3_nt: TGCGCCAGCAGCTTATTACAGGGTTCTCCCTACAATGAGCAGTTCTTC; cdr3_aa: CASSLLQGSPYNEQFF
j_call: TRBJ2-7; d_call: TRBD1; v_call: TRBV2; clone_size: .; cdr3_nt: TGTGCCAATGGCCGGGACAGAAGCTCCTACGAGCAGTACTTC; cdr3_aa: CANGRDRSSYEQYF
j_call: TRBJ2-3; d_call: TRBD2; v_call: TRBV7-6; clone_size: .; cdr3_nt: TGTGCCAGCAGCTTAGCTAGCGGGAGAACAGATACGCAGTATTTT; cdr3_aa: CASSLASGRTDTQYF
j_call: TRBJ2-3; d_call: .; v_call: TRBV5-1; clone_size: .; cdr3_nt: TGCGCCAGCAGCTTGGACGGGAGCACAGATACGCAGTATTTT; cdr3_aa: CASSLDGSTDTQYF
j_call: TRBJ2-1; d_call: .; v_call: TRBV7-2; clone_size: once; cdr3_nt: TGTGCCAGCAGCGACCCCGGGACCCACAATGAGCAGTTCTTC; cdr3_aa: CASSDPGTHNEQFF
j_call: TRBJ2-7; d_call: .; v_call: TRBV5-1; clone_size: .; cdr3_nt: TGCGCCAGCAGCGCTCAGGGCTACGAGCAGTACTTC; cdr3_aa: CASSAQGYEQYF
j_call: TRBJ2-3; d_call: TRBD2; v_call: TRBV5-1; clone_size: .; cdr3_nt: TGCGCCAGCAGCTTGGGGCTAGCGGGCGCGGATACGCAGTATTTT; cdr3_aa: CASSLGLAGADTQYF
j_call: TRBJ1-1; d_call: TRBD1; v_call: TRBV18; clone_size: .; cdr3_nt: TGTGCCAGCTCACCACAGTCAGGGGGCGGCACTGAAGCTTTCTTT; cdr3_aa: CASSPQSGGGTEAFF
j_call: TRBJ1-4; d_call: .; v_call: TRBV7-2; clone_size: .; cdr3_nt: TGTGCCAGCAGCTTAAAGCGTGCAACTAATGAAAAACTGTTTTTT; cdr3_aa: CASSLKRATNEKLFF
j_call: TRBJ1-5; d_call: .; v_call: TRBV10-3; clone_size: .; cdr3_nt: TGTGCCATCAGTGGAAATAGCAATCAGCCCCAGCATTTT; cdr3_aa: CAISGNSNQPQHF
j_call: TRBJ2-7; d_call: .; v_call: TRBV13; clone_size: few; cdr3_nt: TGTGCCAGCAGCTACAACTCCTACGAGCAGTACTTC; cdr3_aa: CASSYNSYEQYF
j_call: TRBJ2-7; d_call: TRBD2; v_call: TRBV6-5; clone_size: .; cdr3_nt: TGTGCCAGCACCAAAGGACTAGCGGCGAACTACGAGCAGTACTTC; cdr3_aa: CASTKGLAANYEQYF
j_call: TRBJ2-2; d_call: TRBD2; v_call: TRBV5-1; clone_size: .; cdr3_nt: TGCGCCAGCAGCTTGGCCTTTATAGCGGGGCCGAACACCGGGGAGCTGTTTTTT; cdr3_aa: CASSLAFIAGPNTGELFF
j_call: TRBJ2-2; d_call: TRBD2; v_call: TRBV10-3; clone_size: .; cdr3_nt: TGTGCCATCAGTGGACTAGCGGGGACCACCGGGGAGCTGTTTTTT; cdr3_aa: CAISGLAGTTGELFF
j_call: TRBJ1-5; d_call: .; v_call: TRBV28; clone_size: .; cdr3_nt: TGTGCCAGCTTCCTCGGGACGGGCTATCAGCCCCAGCATTTT; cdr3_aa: CASFLGTGYQPQHF
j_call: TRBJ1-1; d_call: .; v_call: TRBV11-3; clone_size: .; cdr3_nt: TGTGCCAGCAGCTTAGGGGCTGCCAGGGTAACTGAAGCTTTCTTT; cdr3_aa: CASSLGAARVTEAFF
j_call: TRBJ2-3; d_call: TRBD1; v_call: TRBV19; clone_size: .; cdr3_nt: TGTGCCAGTAGTGGCGGGACAGGGGTATTATTCACAGATACGCAGTATTTT; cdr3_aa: CASSGGTGVLFTDTQYF
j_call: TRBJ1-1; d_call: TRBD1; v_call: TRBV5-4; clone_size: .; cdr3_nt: TGTGCCAGCAGCAAGGACAGGGCGGAAAGGAGCACTGAAGCTTTCTTT; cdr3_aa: CASSKDRAERSTEAFF
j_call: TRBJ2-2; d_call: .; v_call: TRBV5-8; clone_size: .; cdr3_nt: TGTGCCAGCAGCTTATTTCCCGGGGAGCTGTTTTTT; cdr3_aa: CASSLFPGELFF
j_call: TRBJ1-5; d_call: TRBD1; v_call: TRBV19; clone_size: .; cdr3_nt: TGTGCCAGTAGACAGACAGGGCGGCAGCCCCAGCATTTT; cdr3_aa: CASRQTGRQPQHF
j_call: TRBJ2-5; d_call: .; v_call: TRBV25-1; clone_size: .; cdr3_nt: TGTGCCAGCAGTCGGGAGACCCAGTACTTC; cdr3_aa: CASSRETQYF
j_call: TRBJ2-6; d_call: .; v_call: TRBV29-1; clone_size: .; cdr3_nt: TGCAGCGTTGACAGCTGGGGGGCCAACGTCCTGACTTTC; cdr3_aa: CSVDSWGANVLTF
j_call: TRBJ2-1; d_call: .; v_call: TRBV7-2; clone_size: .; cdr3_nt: TGTGCCAGCAGCTTTAGGGGGGTTTACAATGAGCAGTTCTTC; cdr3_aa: CASSFRGVYNEQFF
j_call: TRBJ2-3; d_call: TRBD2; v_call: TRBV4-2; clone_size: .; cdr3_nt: TGTGCCAGCAGCCAAGGTCTGGAGCGGGACACAGATACGCAGTATTTT; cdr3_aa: CASSQGLERDTDTQYF
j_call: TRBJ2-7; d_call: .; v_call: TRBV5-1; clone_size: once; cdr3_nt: TGCGCCAGCAGCTTGGGCGTAGGCTCCTACGAGCAGTACTTC; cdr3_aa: CASSLGVGSYEQYF
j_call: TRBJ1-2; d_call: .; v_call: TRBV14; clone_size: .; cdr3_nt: TGTGCCAGCAGCCAAGATAAGAGATATGGCTACACCTTC; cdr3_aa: CASSQDKRYGYTF
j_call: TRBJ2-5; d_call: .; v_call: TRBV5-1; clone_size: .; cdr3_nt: TGCGCCAGCAGCTTGACCCCCGAAGAGACCCAGTACTTC; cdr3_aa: CASSLTPEETQYF
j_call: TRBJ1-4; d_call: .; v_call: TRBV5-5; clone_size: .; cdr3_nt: TGTGCCAGCAGCTCCCCTAAACCGGGGTCTAATGAAAAACTGTTTTTT; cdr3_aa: CASSSPKPGSNEKLFF
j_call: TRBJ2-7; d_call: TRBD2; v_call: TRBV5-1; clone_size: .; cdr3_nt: TGCGCCAGCAGCTTGGGAATAGCGGGGTACTCCTACGAGCAGTACTTC; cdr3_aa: CASSLGIAGYSYEQYF
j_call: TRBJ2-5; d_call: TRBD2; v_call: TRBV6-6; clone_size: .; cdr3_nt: TGTGCCAGCAGTTACTCTACTAGCGGGAAGGAGACCCAGTACTTC; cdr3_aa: CASSYSTSGKETQYF
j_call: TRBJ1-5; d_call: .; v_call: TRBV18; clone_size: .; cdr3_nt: TGTGCCACCTCTGATGACTTTAGCAATCAGCCCCAGCATTTT; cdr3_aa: CATSDDFSNQPQHF
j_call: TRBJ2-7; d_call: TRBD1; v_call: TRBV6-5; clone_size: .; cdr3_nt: TGTGCCAGCAGCCGACAGGGGGCGCAGGAGCAGTACTTC; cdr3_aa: CASSRQGAQEQYF
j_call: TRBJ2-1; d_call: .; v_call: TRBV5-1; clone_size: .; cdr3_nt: TGCGCCAGCAGCTTGGGCCCTGGGAACCCCTACAATGAGCAGTTCTTC; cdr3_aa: CASSLGPGNPYNEQFF
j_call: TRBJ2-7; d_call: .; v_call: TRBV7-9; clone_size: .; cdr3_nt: TGTGCCAGCAGTCGACTCCCGCTCCACGAGCAGTACTTC; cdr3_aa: CASSRLPLHEQYF
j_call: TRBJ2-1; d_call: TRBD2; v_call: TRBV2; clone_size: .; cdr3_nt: TGTGCCAGCAGTGAGGTCCGACTAGCGGGAGGGGGGAATGAGCAGTTCTTC; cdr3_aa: CASSEVRLAGGGNEQFF